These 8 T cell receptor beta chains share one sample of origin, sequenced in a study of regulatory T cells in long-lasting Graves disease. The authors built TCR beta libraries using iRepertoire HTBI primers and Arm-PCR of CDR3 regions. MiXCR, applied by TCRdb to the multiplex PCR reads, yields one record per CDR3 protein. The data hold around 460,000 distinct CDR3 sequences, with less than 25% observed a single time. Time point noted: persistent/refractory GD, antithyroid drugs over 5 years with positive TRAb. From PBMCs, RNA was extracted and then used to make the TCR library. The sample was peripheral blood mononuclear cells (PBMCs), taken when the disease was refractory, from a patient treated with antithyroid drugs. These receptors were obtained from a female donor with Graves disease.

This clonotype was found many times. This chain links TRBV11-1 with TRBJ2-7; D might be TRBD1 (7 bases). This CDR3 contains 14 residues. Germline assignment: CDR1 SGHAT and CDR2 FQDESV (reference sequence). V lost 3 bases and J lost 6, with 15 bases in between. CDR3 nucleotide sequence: TGTGCCAGCAGCTTTGGAGGGGGCAATGGCGAGCAGTACTTC. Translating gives CASSFGGGNGEQYF. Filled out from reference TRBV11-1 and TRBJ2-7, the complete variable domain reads EAEVAQSPRYKITEKSQAVAFWCDPISGHATLYWYRQILGQGPELLVQFQDESVVDDSQLPKDRFSAERLKGVDSTLKIQPAELGDSAMYLCASSFGGGNGEQYFGPGTRLTVT.

The CDR3 sequence: CASSVATGHNSPLHF. Written as DNA, the CDR3 is TGTGCCAGCAGCGTAGCTACCGGACATAATTCACCCCTCCACTTT. This sequence joins TRBV9 and TRBJ1-6, with no clear D. V dropped 0 bases and J dropped 5 bases, with 9 bases sitting between them. This CDR3 spans 15 amino acids. Per germline, CDR1 SGDLS and CDR2 YYNGEE.

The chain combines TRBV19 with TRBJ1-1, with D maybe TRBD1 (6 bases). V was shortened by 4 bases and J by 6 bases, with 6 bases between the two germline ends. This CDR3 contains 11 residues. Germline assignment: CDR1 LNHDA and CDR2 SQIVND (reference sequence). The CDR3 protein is CASSNRAEAFF. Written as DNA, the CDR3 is TGTGCCAGTAGTAACAGGGCTGAAGCTTTCTTT.

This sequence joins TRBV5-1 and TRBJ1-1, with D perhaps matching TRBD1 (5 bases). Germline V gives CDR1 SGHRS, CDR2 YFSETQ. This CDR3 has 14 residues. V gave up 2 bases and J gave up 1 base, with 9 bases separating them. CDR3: CASSFEGRNTEAFF. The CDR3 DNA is TGCGCCAGCAGCTTTGAGGGACGGAACACTGAAGCTTTCTTT.

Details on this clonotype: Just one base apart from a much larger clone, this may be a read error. The CDR3 loop is CASSELNPGQHQETQYF. CDR3 DNA sequence: TGTGCCAGCAGTGAGCTTAATCCGGGACAGCACCAAGAGACCCAGTACTTC. V gene TRBV2 combines with J gene TRBJ2-5; 7 bases agree with TRBD1. This CDR3 has 17 residues. Trimming cost V 3 bases and J 0 bases; bases outside gene matches: 10. From germline, CDR1 is SNHLY and CDR2 FYNNEI.

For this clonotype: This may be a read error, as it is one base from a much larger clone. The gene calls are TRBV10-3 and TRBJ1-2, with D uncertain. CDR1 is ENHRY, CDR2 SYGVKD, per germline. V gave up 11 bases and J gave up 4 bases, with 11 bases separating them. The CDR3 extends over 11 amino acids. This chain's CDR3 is CAGRTTYGYTF. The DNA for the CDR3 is TGTGCCGGGAGGACCACCTATGGCTACACCTTC.

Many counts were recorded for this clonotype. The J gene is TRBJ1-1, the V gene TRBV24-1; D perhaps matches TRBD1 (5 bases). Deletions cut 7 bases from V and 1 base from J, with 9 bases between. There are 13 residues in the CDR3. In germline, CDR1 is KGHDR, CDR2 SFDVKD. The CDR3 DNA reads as TGTGCCACCAGAGGGGCCGAGAACACTGAAGCTTTCTTT. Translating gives CATRGAENTEAFF.

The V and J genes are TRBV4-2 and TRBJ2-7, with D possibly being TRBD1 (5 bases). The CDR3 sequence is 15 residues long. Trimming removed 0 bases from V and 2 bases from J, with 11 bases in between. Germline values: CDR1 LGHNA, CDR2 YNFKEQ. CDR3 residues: CASSQDPTATYEQYF. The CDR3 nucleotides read TGTGCCAGCAGCCAAGACCCGACAGCTACCTACGAGCAGTACTTC.